This T cell receptor beta chain stems from a study of shared clonotypes between healthy human individuals (dated by TCRdb to about 2020). About the full investigation: Two women and a few men aged 18 to 49 years were included in the cohort. For each donor, CD4 naive and CD4 memory were each given three plates, CD8 naive was given two plates, and CD8 memory was given one plate. Per donor, leukapheresis produced somewhere between about 0.85 and 9.5 billion PBMCs. To increase sequencing depth and limit assay-specific biases, different laboratories used diverse techniques to prepare libraries and sequence TCR repertoires. Blood TCR repertoires of about 5 healthy adults were deeply sequenced to estimate repertoire size and the extent of clonotype sharing between individuals.

Results and caveats for the whole study, not just this receptor: The small number of donors limited the genetic and exposure-history diversity represented. Sharing across several donors was observed for roughly 5% of naive CD4, 3.5% of naive CD8, 2% to 2.5% of memory CD4, and around 0.42% of memory CD8 clonotypes. Incomplete sequencing was indicated by rarefaction of sorted-subset datasets, despite the large sequencing depth. Pairwise subsampling indicated that sequencing depth was expected to affect the degree of clonotype sharing among donors. Naive subsets generally had larger estimated clonotype richness than memory subsets. Compared with non-shared clonotypes, the clonotypes found in all four sorted-subset donors had higher generation probabilities. Sampling was limited to blood, and TCR repertoires in tissue likely differ from TCR repertoires in blood.

Reading from cysteine to phenylalanine, the CDR3 counts 13 amino acids. Kept here is only the CDR3 DNA, which spans 39 bases and is read in frame from base 1. According to the germline V gene, CDR1 reads KGHSH and CDR2 reads LQKENI. Trimming takes 2 bases from V and 3 bases from J, and the germline ends sit 8 bases apart. Note on this clone: It lacks a known antigen. No base-level quality is on record; no much larger clone is a single base apart. The sample contains more than one DNA sequence encoding this CDR3.

Donors were healthy HIV-negative adults with no recently reported acute infections or vaccinations. Every donor was a Caucasian adult residing in Nashville, Tennessee, USA. CD4+ T cells were enriched by magnetic negative selection, after which naive cells were positively selected on CD45RA and the negative fraction was taken as the memory subset. After blood collection by leukapheresis, PBMCs were isolated using Ficoll-Histopaque density gradient centrifugation and then cryopreserved in the vapor phase of liquid nitrogen. Analytical flow cytometry was used to check the purity and quantity of each magnetically sorted T cell population. Each sorted fraction had its genomic DNA isolated and then quantified by UV absorbance on a Nanodrop 2000c. Using the deep immunoSEQ assay, multiplex PCR amplified TCR CDR3 regions from genomic DNA. For each cell subset, the extracted genomic DNA was distributed evenly across all wells of several immunoSEQ 96-well plates, and each plate served as one replicate. For sorted subsets, each replicate PCR was loaded with 200 to 250 ng genomic DNA, equivalent to 25,000 to 35,000 T cell genomes. The purified libraries were quantified using a Qubit 3.0 fluorometer, sized with a Bioanalyzer 2100, and then quantified again using the KAPA Library Quantification kit. Every immunoSEQ 96-well plate was sequenced on a separate single-read 150-cycle Illumina NextSeq 550 flow cell. In the original analysis: Because the immunoSEQ output held only junctional sequences and lacked quality scores, the filtering could not match the filtering applied to full-length reads. To assign V/J genes and CDR3, sequences were annotated against IMGT germline references using PyIR, a Python wrapper for IgBLAST v1.9. Any read was removed if the V/J assignment was weak (E-value above 1e-6), the CDR3 was missing, or the read contained stop codons, out-of-frame junctions, or ambiguous translated residues. A V3J clonotype was defined by an identical inferred V gene, J gene, and CDR3 amino acid sequence. The percentage overlap between two repertoires was calculated by dividing the number of shared unique clonotypes by the size of the smaller repertoire. Three approaches were used to assess repertoire richness: RTK rarefaction, the Chao1 estimator, and Recon v2.1 estimates of unobserved clonotypes. For all TCRbeta clonotypes obtained by the gDNA method from a few donors, generation probabilities were computed with OLGA. The immuneACCESS repertoire file appears here via TCRdb, limited to in-frame rearrangements. These files lack a portion of the clones; in checked studies, under half of the deficit traces to unresolved V genes, and the cause of the others is not known. That table gives V, J and clone size, and the DNA gave D and trimming. In all, the sample holds 2 million or so clones, and 95% of those were seen once. In total, the top ten clones hold under 0.15% of the sample.

The sequenced sample consisted of naive CD4+ T cells sorted from blood. The cell subset or site label for this specimen denotes: CD45RA+ positively selected. The TCR sequence derives from a man aged 18 to 29 in good health. Recombination linked TRBV18 to TRBJ2-7, with the D gene uncertain. The bases are TGTGCCAGCTCACCAGGGGTCGGCTACGAGCAGTACTTC. Its coded protein is CASSPGVGYEQYF. The variable domain in full, with residues beyond the CDR3 obtained from the reference TRBV18 and TRBJ2-7 genes, is NAGVMQNPRHLVRRRGQEARLRCSPMKGHSHVYWYRQLPEEGLKFMVYLQKENIIDESGMPKERFSAEFPKEGPSILRIQQVVRGDSAAYFCASSPGVGYEQYFGPGTRLTVT.